The clone carrying this T cell receptor (beta chain) is termed large (0.1 to 1%). Its specificity is not known. The Oncomine TCR Beta short-read assay was what sequenced the DNA obtained from cultured CD4+ T cells. Using its own MiXCR run on the PCR reads, TCRdb lists one record per CDR3 protein. This table has 8,000 or so distinct CDR3 sequences, roughly three fifths appearing once. Germline values: CDR1 SGHTA, CDR2 FQGNSA. The CDR3 length is 13 residues. V shed 5 bases and J 4 bases; nucleotides not matched to a gene: 2. This specimen comes from a study of vaccination and CD4 T cells after COVID-19. Treatment indicated: approximately 11-day PBMC culture with coronavirus spike peptide pools or control peptides (ViraFEST assay). Some 2.2 million PBMCs per well were cultured with 8.5 to 10 IU/ml IL-2 and about 9.7 ug/ml peptide pools.

This TCR was sampled from a human donor who had recovered from COVID-19. The sequencing input was CD4+ T cells from blood, cultured in vitro. The V gene is TRBV7-2, the J gene TRBJ1-5; TRBD1 matches at 7 bases. This chain's CDR3 is CASSIRGNQPQHF. CDR3 bases: TGTGCCAGCAGCATCAGGGGGAATCAGCCCCAGCATTTT.